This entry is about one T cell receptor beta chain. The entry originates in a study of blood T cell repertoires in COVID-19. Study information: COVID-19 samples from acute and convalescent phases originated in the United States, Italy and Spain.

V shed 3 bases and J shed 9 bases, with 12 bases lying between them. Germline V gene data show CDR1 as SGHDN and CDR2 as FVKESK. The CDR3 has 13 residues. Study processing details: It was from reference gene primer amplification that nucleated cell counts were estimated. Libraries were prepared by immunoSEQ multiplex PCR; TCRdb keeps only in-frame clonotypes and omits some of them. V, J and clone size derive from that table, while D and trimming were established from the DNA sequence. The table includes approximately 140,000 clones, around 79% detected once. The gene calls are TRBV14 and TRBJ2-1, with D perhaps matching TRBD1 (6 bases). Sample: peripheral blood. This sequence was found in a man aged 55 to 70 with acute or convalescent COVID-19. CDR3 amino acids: CASSHTGPGEQFF. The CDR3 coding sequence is TGTGCCAGCAGCCACACAGGGCCCGGTGAGCAGTTCTTC.